Presented here are 16 T cell receptor beta chains from one specimen sequenced in a study of T-cell memory formation after mild COVID-19. TCRdb itself ran the 5' RACE reads through MiXCR, one entry per CDR3 protein. The sample has under 250,000 distinct CDR3 sequences, around 9.5% seen once; the top ten hold about 3.8%. Sequences were obtained from PBMCs or a T cell subset sorted from them (not recorded which). The receptors shown here come from a man between 18 and 35 years old who had mild COVID-19 (a few samples of this study predate the infection). Cell type and time point are not known.

This clonotype was seen many times. The chain recombines TRBV18 with TRBJ1-5; 9 bases map to TRBD1. The CDR3 length is 18 residues. CDR1 is KGHSH, CDR2 LQKENI, per germline. V was clipped by 0 bases and J by 5 bases; unmatched bases: 11. CDR3 sequence: CASSPPRGQGGIDQPQHF. Written as DNA, the CDR3 is TGTGCCAGCTCACCACCGAGGGGACAGGGCGGAATTGATCAGCCCCAGCATTTT. Supplemented by reference TRBV18 and TRBJ1-5, the full variable domain reads NAGVMQNPRHLVRRRGQEARLRCSPMKGHSHVYWYRQLPEEGLKFMVYLQKENIIDESGMPKERFSAEFPKEGPSILRIQQVVRGDSAAYFCASSPPRGQGGIDQPQHFGDGTRLSIL.

This clonotype was observed a handful of times. The chain has TRBV4-3 and TRBJ2-5; perhaps TRBD2 as D (6 bases). This CDR3 has 14 residues. The V end lost 4 bases, the J end lost 10 bases, and 19 bases lay between the germline ends. Germline V gene sequence: CDR1 LGHNA, CDR2 YSLEER. The CDR3 nucleotides are TGCGCCAGCAGCCTGACTAGTTCCCCCTCGATCCAGTACTTC. It encodes CASSLTSSPSIQYF.

The chain recombines TRBV23-1 with TRBJ2-1; possible D gene TRBD2, 7 bases. TRBV23-1 is known as an ORF, though its function is uncertain. Trimming removed 10 bases at V and 6 bases at J, with 10 bases between. The CDR3 contains 11 residues. This CDR3 is CAKGGGNEQFF. The CDR3 DNA reads as TGCGCCAAAGGGGGGGGCAATGAGCAGTTCTTC.

The chain is built from TRBV7-8 and TRBJ2-3, with 12 positions matching TRBD2. Germline CDR1 SGHVS, CDR2 FQNEAQ. The V gene end was trimmed by 2 bases and the J gene end by 3 bases; junction bases not matched to a gene: 9. This CDR3 contains 18 residues. CDR3 sequence (DNA): TGTGCCAGCAGCTTAAACCTAGCGGGGGGGCGTTCAACAGATACGCAGTATTTT. Its translation: CASSLNLAGGRSTDTQYF.

This sequence joins TRBV4-3 and TRBJ2-3; TRBD2 agrees at 8 bases. Germline CDR1 is LGHNA and CDR2 is YSLEER. CDR3 size: 17 residues. The junction had 14 bases not matched to a gene; V was cut back by 3 bases and J by 6 bases. Here the CDR3 DNA reads TGCGCCAGCAGCCAGTCACTCCTGACGGGGGGGAGGGATACGCAGTATTTT. Encoded protein: CASSQSLLTGGRDTQYF.

This clonotype was seen more than once but under ten times. CDR3 bases: TGTGCCAGCAGCTTAGAAGGGAGGAACACTGAAGCTTTCTTT. This translates into CASSLEGRNTEAFF. The chain combines TRBV7-9 with TRBJ1-1; D call uncertain. This CDR3 spans 14 amino acids. The V gene's germline CDR1 is SEHNR and CDR2 FQNEAQ (reference sequence). Trimming removed 1 base at V and 1 base at J, with 7 bases between.

There are many counts of this clonotype. The chain couples TRBV7-2 to TRBJ2-5; D is possibly TRBD1 (6 bases). This CDR3 is built from 16 residues. Germline CDR1 is SGHTA and CDR2 is FQGNSA. Trimming shortened V by 1 base and J by 5 bases, and 17 bases separated the two germline ends. CDR3 nucleotides: TGTGCCAGCAGCTTAGGTGGGACATCGAGGAGGGAGACCCAGTACTTC. Residues: CASSLGGTSRRETQYF.

This clonotype has ten or more counts. The chain combines TRBV7-6 with TRBJ2-3, with D possibly TRBD1 on 6 matching bases. Germline-derived CDR1 and CDR2 are SGHVS and FNYEAQ. The V gene lost 3 bases and the J gene lost 2 bases, with 9 bases spanning the gap. The CDR3 length is 14 residues. CDR3 loop: CASSFRDNTDTQYF. CDR3 nucleotide sequence: TGTGCCAGCAGCTTTAGGGACAACACAGATACGCAGTATTTT.

The rearrangement links TRBV4-1 to TRBJ1-2; no firm D call. Trimming left V 3 bases short and J 4 bases short, with 12 bases between. Per germline, CDR1 MGHRA and CDR2 YSYEKL. CDR3 size: 14 residues. CDR3 protein: CASSQSGEIYGYTF. The CDR3 region has the DNA TGCGCCAGCAGCCAGAGCGGGGAGATCTATGGCTACACCTTC.

The J gene is TRBJ2-7, the V gene TRBV5-5, with D possibly matching TRBD1 (5 bases). The CDR3 consists of 15 residues. Germline CDR1 reads SGHKS; CDR2 reads YYEKEE (reference sequence). The V end lost 0 bases, the J end lost 4 bases, and 14 bases lay between the germline ends. This CDR3 reads CASSLARARHYEQYF. Written as DNA, the CDR3 is TGTGCCAGCAGCTTGGCCAGGGCTCGGCATTACGAGCAGTACTTC.

This CDR3 is CASSGKRVLKQYV. The CDR3 DNA follows: TGTGCCAGCAGTGGCAAGAGGGTCCTGAAGCAGTACGTC. The chain uses TRBV2 and TRBJ2-7; D is possibly TRBD2 (5 bases). Trimming stripped 4 bases from V and 8 bases from J, with 15 bases between. Looked up from germline, CDR1 is SNHLY and CDR2 is FYNNEI. This CDR3 comprises 13 residues.

This clonotype was observed at least ten times. The V and J genes are TRBV12-3 or TRBV12-4 and TRBJ2-1; the D is unclear. This CDR3 region has 12 residues. V lost 2 bases, J lost 7 bases, and 6 bases lay in between. The CDR3: CASSLNGNEQFF. The CDR3 DNA sequence: TGTGCCAGCAGTTTAAATGGGAATGAGCAGTTCTTC.

The rearrangement links TRBV12-3 or TRBV12-4 to TRBJ2-1; D remains unclear. The V end was cut by 3 bases, the J end by 0 bases, with 9 bases between. This CDR3 comprises 15 residues. CDR3 in DNA: TGTGCCAGCAGTTTCCTCCGCGTCTCCTACAATGAGCAGTTCTTC. Translation gives CASSFLRVSYNEQFF.

This clonotype appeared a few times. This rearrangement joins TRBV9 to TRBJ2-5; maybe TRBD1 (6 bases). The V and J ends lost 2 bases and 5 bases respectively, with 10 bases between them. The CDR3 runs to 13 residues. The germline CDR1 and CDR2 sequences are SGDLS and YYNGEE. The CDR3 nucleotides are TGTGCCAGCAGCGTCCAGGGGATGGAGACCCAGTACTTC. Protein sequence: CASSVQGMETQYF. Variable domain in full (rest from reference TRBV9 and TRBJ2-5): DSGVTQTPKHLITATGQRVTLRCSPRSGDLSVYWYQQSLDQGLQFLIQYYNGEERAKGNILERFSAQQFPDLHSELNLSSLELGDSALYFCASSVQGMETQYFGPGTRLLVL.

This clonotype was found a few times. The V gene is TRBV5-1, the J gene TRBJ2-7; 9 bases map to TRBD2. The CDR3 extends over 17 amino acids. Germline V gene data show CDR1 as SGHRS and CDR2 as YFSETQ. J was trimmed by 0 bases and V by 9 bases; bases with no gene match: 16. Here the CDR3 reads CATPPEVAGEFSYEQYF. The CDR3, as DNA: TGCGCCACCCCCCCGGAGGTAGCGGGGGAATTCTCCTACGAGCAGTACTTC.

This rearrangement joins TRBV18 to TRBJ1-2; D remains unclear. CDR1 and CDR2 (germline): KGHSH, LQKENI. The CDR3 covers 12 residues. The germline V and J ends were trimmed by 0 bases and 3 bases, with 2 bases remaining between them. CDR3 bases: TGTGCCAGCTCACCACCTGACTATGGCTACACCTTC. This codes for CASSPPDYGYTF. Together with reference TRBV18 and TRBJ1-2, the CDR3 gives the full variable domain: NAGVMQNPRHLVRRRGQEARLRCSPMKGHSHVYWYRQLPEEGLKFMVYLQKENIIDESGMPKERFSAEFPKEGPSILRIQQVVRGDSAAYFCASSPPDYGYTFGSGTRLTVV.